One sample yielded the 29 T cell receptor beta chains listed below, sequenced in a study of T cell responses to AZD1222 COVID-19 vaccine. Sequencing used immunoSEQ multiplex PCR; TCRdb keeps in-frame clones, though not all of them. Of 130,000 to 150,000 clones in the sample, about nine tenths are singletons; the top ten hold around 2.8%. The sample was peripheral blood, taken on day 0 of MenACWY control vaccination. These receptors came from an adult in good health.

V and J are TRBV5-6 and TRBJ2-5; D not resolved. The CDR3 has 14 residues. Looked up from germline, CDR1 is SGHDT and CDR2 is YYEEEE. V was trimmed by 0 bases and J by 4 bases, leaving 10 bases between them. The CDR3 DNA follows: TGTGCCAGCAGCTTGGAAGCGACGGGAGAGACCCAGTACTTC. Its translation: CASSLEATGETQYF.

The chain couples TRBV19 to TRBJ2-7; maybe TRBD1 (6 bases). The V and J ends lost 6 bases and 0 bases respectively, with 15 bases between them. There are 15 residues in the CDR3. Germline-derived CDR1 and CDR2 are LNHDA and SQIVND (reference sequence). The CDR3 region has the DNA TGTGCCAGTAGCCAGGAAACAGGGATCTCCTACGAGCAGTACTTC. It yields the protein CASSQETGISYEQYF.

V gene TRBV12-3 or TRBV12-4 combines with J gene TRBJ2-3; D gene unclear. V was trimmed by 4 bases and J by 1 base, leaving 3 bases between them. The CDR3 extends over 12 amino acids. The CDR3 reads CASSSGTDTQYF. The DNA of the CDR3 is TGTGCCAGCAGTTCAGGCACAGATACGCAGTATTTT.

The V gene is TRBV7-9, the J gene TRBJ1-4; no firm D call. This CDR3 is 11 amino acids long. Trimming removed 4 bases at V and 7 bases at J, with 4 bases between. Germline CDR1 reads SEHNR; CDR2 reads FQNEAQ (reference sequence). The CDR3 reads CASSSSEKLFF. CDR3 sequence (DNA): TGTGCCAGCAGCTCGAGTGAAAAACTGTTTTTT.

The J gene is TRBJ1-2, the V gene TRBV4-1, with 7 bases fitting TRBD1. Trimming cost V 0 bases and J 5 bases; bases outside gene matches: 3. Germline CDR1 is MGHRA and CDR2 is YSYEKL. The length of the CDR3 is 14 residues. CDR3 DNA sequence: TGCGCCAGCAGCCAAGATGCCAGGGGGTATGGCTACACCTTC. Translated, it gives CASSQDARGYGYTF.

CDR3 nucleotides: TGTGCCAGCAGCGTATACAGGGGGCACCAATCTGGAAACACCATATATTTT. As protein: CASSVYRGHQSGNTIYF. The chain uses TRBV9 and TRBJ1-3, with 9 bases that match TRBD1. The CDR3 is 17 residues long. CDR1 SGDLS and CDR2 YYNGEE come from the germline V gene. V dropped 1 base and J dropped 1; count of bases not matched to a gene: 6. The full variable domain, in which reference TRBV9 and TRBJ1-3 provide the parts outside the CDR3, is DSGVTQTPKHLITATGQRVTLRCSPRSGDLSVYWYQQSLDQGLQFLIQYYNGEERAKGNILERFSAQQFPDLHSELNLSSLELGDSALYFCASSVYRGHQSGNTIYFGEGSWLTVV.

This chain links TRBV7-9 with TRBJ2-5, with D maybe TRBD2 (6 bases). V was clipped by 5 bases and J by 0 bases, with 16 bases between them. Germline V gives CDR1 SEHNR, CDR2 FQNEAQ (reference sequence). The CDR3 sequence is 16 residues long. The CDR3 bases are TGTGCCAGCAGCGATACGGGGACTTTGTACCAAGAGACCCAGTACTTC. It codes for CASSDTGTLYQETQYF.

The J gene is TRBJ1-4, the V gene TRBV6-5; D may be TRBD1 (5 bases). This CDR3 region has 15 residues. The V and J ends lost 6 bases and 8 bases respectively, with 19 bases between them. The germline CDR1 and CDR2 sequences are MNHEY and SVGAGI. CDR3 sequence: CASRWGRQGKEKLFF. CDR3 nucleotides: TGTGCCAGCAGATGGGGGAGGCAGGGAAAAGAAAAACTGTTTTTT.

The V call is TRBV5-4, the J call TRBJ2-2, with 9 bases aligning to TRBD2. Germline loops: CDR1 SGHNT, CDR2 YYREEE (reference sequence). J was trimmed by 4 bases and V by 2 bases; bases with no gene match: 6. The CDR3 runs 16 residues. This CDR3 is CASSFLLAGSTGELFF. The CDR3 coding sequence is TGTGCCAGCAGCTTTCTGCTAGCGGGATCCACCGGGGAGCTGTTTTTT.

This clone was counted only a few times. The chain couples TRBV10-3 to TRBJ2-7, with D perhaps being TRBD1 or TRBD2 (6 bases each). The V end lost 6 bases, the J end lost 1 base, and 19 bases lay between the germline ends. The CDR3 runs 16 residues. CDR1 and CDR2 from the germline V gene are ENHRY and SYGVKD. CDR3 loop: CAISAPRGGGSYEQYF. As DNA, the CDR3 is TGTGCCATCAGCGCGCCGAGAGGAGGGGGGTCCTACGAGCAGTACTTC.

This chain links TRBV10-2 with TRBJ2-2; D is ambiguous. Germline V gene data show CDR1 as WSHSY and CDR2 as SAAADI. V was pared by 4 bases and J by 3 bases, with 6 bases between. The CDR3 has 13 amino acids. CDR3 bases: TGCGCCAGCAGTGCCGCCTACACCGGGGAGCTGTTTTTT. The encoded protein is CASSAAYTGELFF.

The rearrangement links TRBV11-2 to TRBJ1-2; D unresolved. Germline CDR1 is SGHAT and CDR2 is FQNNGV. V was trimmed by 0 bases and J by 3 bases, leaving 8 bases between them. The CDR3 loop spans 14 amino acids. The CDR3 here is CASSLDWADYGYTF. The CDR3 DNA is TGTGCCAGCAGCTTAGATTGGGCGGACTATGGCTACACCTTC.

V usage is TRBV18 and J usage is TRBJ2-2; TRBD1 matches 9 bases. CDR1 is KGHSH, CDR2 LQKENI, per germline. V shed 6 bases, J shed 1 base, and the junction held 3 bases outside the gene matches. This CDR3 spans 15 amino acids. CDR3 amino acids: CASSRGQGNTGELFF. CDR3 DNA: TGTGCCAGCTCCCGGGGACAGGGGAACACCGGGGAGCTGTTTTTT.

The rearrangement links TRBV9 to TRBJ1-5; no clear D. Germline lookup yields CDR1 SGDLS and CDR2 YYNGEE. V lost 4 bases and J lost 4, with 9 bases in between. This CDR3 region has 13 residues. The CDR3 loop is CASSPGFNQPQHF. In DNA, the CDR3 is TGTGCCAGCAGCCCCGGATTTAATCAGCCCCAGCATTTT.

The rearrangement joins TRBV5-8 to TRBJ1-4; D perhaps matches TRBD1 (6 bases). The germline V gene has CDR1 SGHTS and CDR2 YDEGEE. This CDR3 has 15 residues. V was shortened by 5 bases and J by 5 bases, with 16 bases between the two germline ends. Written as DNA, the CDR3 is TGTGCCAGCAGTCTTTGGACGGGACAAAATGAAAAACTGTTTTTT. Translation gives CASSLWTGQNEKLFF.

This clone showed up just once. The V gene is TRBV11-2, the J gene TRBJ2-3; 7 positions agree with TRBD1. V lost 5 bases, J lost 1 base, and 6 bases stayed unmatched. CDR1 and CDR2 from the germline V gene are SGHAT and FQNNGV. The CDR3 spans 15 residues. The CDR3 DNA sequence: TGTGCCAGCAGCCCGTACAGGGGAGGCACAGATACGCAGTATTTT. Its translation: CASSPYRGGTDTQYF. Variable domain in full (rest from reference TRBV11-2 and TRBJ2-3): EAGVAQSPRYKIIEKRQSVAFWCNPISGHATLYWYQQILGQGPKLLIQFQNNGVVDDSQLPKDRFSAERLKGVDSTLKIQPAKLEDSAVYLCASSPYRGGTDTQYFGPGTRLTVL.

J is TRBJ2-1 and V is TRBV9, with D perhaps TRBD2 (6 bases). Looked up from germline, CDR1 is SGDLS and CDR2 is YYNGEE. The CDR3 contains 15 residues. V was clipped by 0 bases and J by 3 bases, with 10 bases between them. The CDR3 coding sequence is TGTGCCAGCAGCGTAGCGGGGGTGAACTACAATGAGCAGTTCTTC. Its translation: CASSVAGVNYNEQFF.

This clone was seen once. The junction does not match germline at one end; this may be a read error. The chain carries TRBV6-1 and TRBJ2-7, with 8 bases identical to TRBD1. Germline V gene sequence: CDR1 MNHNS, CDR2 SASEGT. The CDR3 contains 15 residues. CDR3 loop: CASREDRGLSYEQYF. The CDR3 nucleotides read TGTGCCAGCAGAGAAGACAGGGGCCTCTCCTACGAGCAGTACTTC.

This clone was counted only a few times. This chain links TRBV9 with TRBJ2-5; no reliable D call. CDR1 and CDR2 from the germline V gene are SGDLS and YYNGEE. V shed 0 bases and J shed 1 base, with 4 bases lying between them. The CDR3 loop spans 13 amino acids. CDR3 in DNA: TGTGCCAGCAGCGTAGCTGCCCAAGAGACCCAGTACTTC. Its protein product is CASSVAAQETQYF.

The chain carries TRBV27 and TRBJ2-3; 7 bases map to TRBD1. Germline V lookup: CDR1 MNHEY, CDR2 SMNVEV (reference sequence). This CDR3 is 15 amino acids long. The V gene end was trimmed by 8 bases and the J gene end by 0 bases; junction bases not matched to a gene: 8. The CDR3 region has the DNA TGTGCCAGCGGTCGGGACAGCCCTAGCACAGATACGCAGTATTTT. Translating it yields CASGRDSPSTDTQYF.

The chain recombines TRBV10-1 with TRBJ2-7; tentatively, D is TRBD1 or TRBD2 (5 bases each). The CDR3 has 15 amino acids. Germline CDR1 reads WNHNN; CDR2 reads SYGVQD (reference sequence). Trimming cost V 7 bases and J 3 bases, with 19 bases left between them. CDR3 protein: CASKRSGHQHYEQYF. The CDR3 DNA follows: TGCGCCAGCAAGAGGAGCGGACACCAGCACTACGAGCAGTACTTC.

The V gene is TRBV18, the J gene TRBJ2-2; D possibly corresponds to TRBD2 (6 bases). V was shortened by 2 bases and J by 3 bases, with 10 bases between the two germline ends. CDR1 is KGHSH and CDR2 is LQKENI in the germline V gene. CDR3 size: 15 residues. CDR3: CASSPGGIYTGELFF. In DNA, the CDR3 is TGTGCCAGCTCACCAGGCGGGATTTACACCGGGGAGCTGTTTTTT.

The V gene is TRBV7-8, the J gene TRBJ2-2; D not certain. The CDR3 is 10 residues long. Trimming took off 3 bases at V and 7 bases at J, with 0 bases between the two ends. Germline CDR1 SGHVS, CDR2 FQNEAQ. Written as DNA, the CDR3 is TGTGCCAGCAGCTTCGGGGAGCTGTTTTTT. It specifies CASSFGELFF. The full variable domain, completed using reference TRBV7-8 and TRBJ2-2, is GAGVSQSPRYKVAKRGQDVALRCDPISGHVSLFWYQQALGQGPEFLTYFQNEAQLDKSGLPSDRFFAERPEGSVSTLKIQRTQQEDSAVYLCASSFGELFFGEGSRLTVL.

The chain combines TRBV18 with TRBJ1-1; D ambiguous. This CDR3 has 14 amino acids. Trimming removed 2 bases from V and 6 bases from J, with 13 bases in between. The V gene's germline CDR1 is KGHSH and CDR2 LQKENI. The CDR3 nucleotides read TGTGCCAGCTCACCAACCACCCAAGGCGCTGAAGCTTTCTTT. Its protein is CASSPTTQGAEAFF.

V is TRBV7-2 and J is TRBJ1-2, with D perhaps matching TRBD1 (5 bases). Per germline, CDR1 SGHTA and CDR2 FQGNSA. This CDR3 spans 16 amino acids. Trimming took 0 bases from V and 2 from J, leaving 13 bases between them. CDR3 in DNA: TGTGCCAGCAGCTTAGCGTTGGGGGAGGCAAACTATGGCTACACCTTC. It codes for CASSLALGEANYGYTF.

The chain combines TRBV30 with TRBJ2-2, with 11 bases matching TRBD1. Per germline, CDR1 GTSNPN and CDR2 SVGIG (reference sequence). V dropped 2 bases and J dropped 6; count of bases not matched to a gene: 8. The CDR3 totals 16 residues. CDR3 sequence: CAWSTSPGQGAGELFF. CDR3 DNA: TGTGCCTGGAGTACCTCTCCGGGACAGGGGGCCGGGGAGCTGTTTTTT.

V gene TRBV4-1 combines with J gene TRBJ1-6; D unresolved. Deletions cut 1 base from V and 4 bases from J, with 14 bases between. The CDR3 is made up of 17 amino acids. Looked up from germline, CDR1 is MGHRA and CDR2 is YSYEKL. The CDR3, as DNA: TGCGCCAGCAGCCAAGGCCCCCGGGCCGAGTATAATTCACCCCTCCACTTT. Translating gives CASSQGPRAEYNSPLHF.

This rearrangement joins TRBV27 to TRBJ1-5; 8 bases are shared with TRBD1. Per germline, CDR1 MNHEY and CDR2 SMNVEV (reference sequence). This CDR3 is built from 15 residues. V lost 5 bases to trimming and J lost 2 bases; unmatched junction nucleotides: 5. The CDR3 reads CASSRTGHGNQPQHF. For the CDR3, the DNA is TGTGCCAGCAGTCGGACAGGGCATGGCAATCAGCCCCAGCATTTT.

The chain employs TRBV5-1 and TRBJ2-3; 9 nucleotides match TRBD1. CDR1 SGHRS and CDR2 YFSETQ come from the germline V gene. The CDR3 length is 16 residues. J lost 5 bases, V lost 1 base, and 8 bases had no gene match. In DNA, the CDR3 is TGCGCCAGCAGCTTGACAGGGGGCCTCGTCGGAGATACGCAGTATTTT. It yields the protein CASSLTGGLVGDTQYF.